This passage covers 5 T cell receptor beta chains from one sample sequenced in a study of brain T cells in children with intractable seizures. Assay: immunoSEQ multiplex PCR; the TCRdb copy retains only in-frame clones and omits some. The top ten clones hold approximately 1.5% of a sample with 60,000 to 85,000 clones, approximately 94% of them seen once. The sequenced sample was peripheral blood, obtained at surgery. The receptors originated from a boy under two years old with tuberous sclerosis and intractable seizures.

The chain has TRBV20-1 and TRBJ2-7; D gene ambiguous. V was clipped by 6 bases and J by 3 bases, with 6 bases between them. Germline-derived CDR1 and CDR2 are DFQATT and SNEGSKA (reference sequence). This CDR3 contains 10 residues. The CDR3 protein is CSAPNYEQYF. The DNA for the CDR3 is TGCAGTGCCCCTAACTACGAGCAGTACTTC.

The J gene is TRBJ2-7, the V gene TRBV5-4; possibly TRBD1 or TRBD2 for D (6 bases each). Trimming took 5 bases from V and 6 from J, leaving 15 bases between them. The CDR3 spans 13 residues. Per germline, CDR1 SGHNT and CDR2 YYREEE (reference sequence). The chain's CDR3 is CASSARGRGEQYF. As DNA, the CDR3 is TGTGCCAGCAGTGCCCGGGGGCGCGGCGAGCAGTACTTC.

The chain joins TRBV9 to TRBJ2-7; 9 bases are a match to TRBD1. This CDR3 comprises 14 residues. V was pared by 0 bases and J by 5 bases, with 3 bases of the junction left unmatched. Germline V gene data show CDR1 as SGDLS and CDR2 as YYNGEE. CDR3 protein: CASSVGDRVHEQYF. The CDR3 nucleotides read TGTGCCAGCAGCGTAGGGGACAGGGTACACGAGCAGTACTTC.

V and J are TRBV5-5 and TRBJ1-1; D is undetermined. Between the trimmed V and J ends, which lost 0 bases and 2 bases, there was a span of 5 bases. The length of the CDR3 is 13 residues. The germline V gene encodes CDR1 SGHKS and CDR2 YYEKEE (reference sequence). The CDR3 here is CASSLGRNTEAFF. CDR3 in DNA: TGTGCCAGCAGCTTGGGTCGTAACACTGAAGCTTTCTTT.

The genes are TRBV19 and TRBJ1-4; TRBD1 matches 7 bases. In germline, CDR1 is LNHDA, CDR2 SQIVND (reference sequence). CDR3 length equals 14 residues. The J segment lost 9 bases and the V segment lost 7 bases, leaving 11 bases of the junction unmatched. The CDR3 spells CASTEGQSLQKLFF. As DNA, the CDR3 is TGTGCCAGTACCGAGGGACAGTCCCTTCAAAAACTGTTTTTT.